This paragraph covers one TCR beta chain sequence. Antigen: not known. This sample was taken from a study of vaccination and CD4 T cells after COVID-19. Looking at the study overall: Six males and four females constituted the convalescent cohort, two of whom were Hispanic. The study's findings and limits: The researchers studied relatively few convalescent patients and omitted early post-infection timepoints.

Cultured CD4+ T cells had their DNA profiled by the Oncomine TCR Beta short-read assay. Each CDR3 protein gets one entry after TCRdb re-called the PCR reads with MiXCR. Seen here are roughly 4,200 distinct CDR3 sequences, roughly 78% observed once, and the top ten hold less than 40%. Germline lookup yields CDR1 KGHSH and CDR2 LQKENI. The germline V and J ends were trimmed by 2 bases and 3 bases, with 11 bases remaining between them. The CDR3 totals 14 residues. The treatment: approximately nine-day PBMC culture with coronavirus spike peptide pools or control peptides (ViraFEST assay). The unexposed donor gave CD4+ T cells before the COVID-19 pandemic (2011-2018). Antigen-specific T cell expansion with peptide pools preceded TCR sequencing in the ViraFEST approach.

Sequencing was carried out using CD4+ T cells from blood, cultured in vitro. The V and J genes are TRBV18 and TRBJ2-7; no definite D call. The TCR sequence derives from a human donor in good health. The CDR3 region is CASSPTTQDYEQYF. CDR3 nucleotides: TGTGCCAGCTCACCAACGACACAAGACTACGAGCAGTACTTC.